A single T cell receptor beta chain is shown here with its context. This sample is part of a study of blood T cells in healthy people across ages. The authors ran a second PCR of about 7 to 11 cycles using a sample-barcoded 5' primer and a J-beta primer mix. TCRdb reprocessed the 5' RACE reads via MiXCR and lists one record per CDR3 protein. The sample carries 1.5 million or so distinct CDR3 sequences, less than 45% recorded once. Germline CDR1 and CDR2: LGHNA and YSLEER. CDR3 size: 15 residues. Trimming stripped 3 bases from V and 11 bases from J, with 21 bases between. This clonotype was obtained from a woman aged 18-30 years in good health. Sequenced material: blood. The V and J genes are TRBV4-3 and TRBJ2-3; TRBD1 might be the D (5 bases). CDR3 residues: CASSHTGASRPVQYF. The CDR3, as DNA: TGCGCCAGCAGCCATACTGGGGCTTCCCGGCCCGTGCAGTATTTT.